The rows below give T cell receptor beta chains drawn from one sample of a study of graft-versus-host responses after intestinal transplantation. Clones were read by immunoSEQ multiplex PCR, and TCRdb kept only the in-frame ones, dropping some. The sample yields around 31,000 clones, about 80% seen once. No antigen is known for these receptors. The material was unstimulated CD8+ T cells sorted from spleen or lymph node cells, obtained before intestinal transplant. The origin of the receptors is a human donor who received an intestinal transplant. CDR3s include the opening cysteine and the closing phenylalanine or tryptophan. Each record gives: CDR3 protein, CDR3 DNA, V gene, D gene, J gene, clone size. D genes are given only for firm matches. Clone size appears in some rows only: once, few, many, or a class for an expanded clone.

CASTTGQGSYEQYF | TGTGCCAGCACTACGGGACAGGGCTCCTACGAGCAGTACTTC | TRBV27 | TRBD1 | TRBJ2-7 | .
CASSLRVAGELFF | TGTGCCAGTAGTCTCAGGGTTGCCGGGGAGCTGTTTTTT | TRBV19 | . | TRBJ2-2 | .
CASSQVREGSSEQYF | TGCGCCAGCAGCCAAGTGCGGGAGGGATCGTCCGAGCAGTACTTC | TRBV4-1 | TRBD2 | TRBJ2-7 | .
CASSARQGREPQHF | TGTGCCAGCAGCGCCCGACAGGGGCGAGAGCCCCAGCATTTT | TRBV13 | TRBD1 | TRBJ1-5 | few
CASSIGGQSSLDTQYF | TGTGCCAGTAGTATCGGGGGACAGTCCTCATTAGATACGCAGTATTTT | TRBV19 | . | TRBJ2-3 | .
CASSQRSGYQETQYF | TGCGCCAGCAGCCAACGGTCAGGGTACCAAGAGACCCAGTACTTC | TRBV4-1 | . | TRBJ2-5 | .
CASSSLNSNQPQHF | TGTGCCAGCAGTTCCCTAAATAGCAATCAGCCCCAGCATTTT | TRBV28 | . | TRBJ1-5 | .
CASSEAQAGKETQYF | TGTGCCAGCAGCGAGGCTCAAGCGGGGAAAGAGACCCAGTACTTC | TRBV9 | TRBD2 | TRBJ2-5 | .
CASTLSSYNSPLHF | TGTGCCAGCACCCTTAGCTCCTATAATTCACCCCTCCACTTT | TRBV27 | . | TRBJ1-6 | .
CASSEEDRQGRHQPQHF | TGTGCCAGCAGTGAGGAGGACCGACAGGGACGACATCAGCCCCAGCATTTT | TRBV2 | TRBD1 | TRBJ1-5 | once
CASSQRQGIDEQFF | TGCGCCAGCAGCCAGAGACAGGGGATCGATGAGCAGTTCTTC | TRBV4-1 | TRBD1 | TRBJ2-1 | .
CAISDGTYNEQFF | TGTGCCATCAGCGACGGGACTTACAATGAGCAGTTCTTC | TRBV10-3 | . | TRBJ2-1 | once
CASTPHGGNTGELFF | TGTGCCAGCACTCCCCACGGGGGTAACACCGGGGAGCTGTTTTTT | TRBV28 | . | TRBJ2-2 | .
CASSLSPGTGNTIYF | TGTGCCAGCAGTTTATCACCAGGGACTGGAAACACCATATATTTT | TRBV28 | . | TRBJ1-3 | .
CATSRVLEDAPQHF | TGTGCCACCAGCAGAGTTTTGGAGGACGCACCCCAGCATTTT | TRBV15 | . | TRBJ1-5 | .
CASSPGGWSNQPQHF | TGTGCCAGCAGTCCAGGGGGCTGGAGCAATCAGCCCCAGCATTTT | TRBV7-6 | TRBD1 | TRBJ1-5 | .